A selection of T cell receptor beta chains follows, all from one sample in a study of T cell changes during pregnancy in multiple sclerosis. The data were produced by immunoSEQ multiplex PCR, yet TCRdb's version contains in-frame clones alone and is incomplete. The profile covers around 31,000 clones, with just over 90% appearing a single time and around 0.42% taken by the ten largest. Here the sequenced sample was CD4+ T cells from peripheral blood mononuclear cells, taken in the second trimester of pregnancy. The receptor set was obtained from a female donor with multiple sclerosis, enrolled in a pregnancy study. Both conserved end residues are part of each CDR3. D genes are given only for firm matches.

TRBV18	-	TRBJ1-2	16	TGTGCCAGCTCTCCAGATACAGGAAGGGCGATCTATGGCTACACCTTC	CASSPDTGRAIYGYTF
TRBV5-6	TRBD2	TRBJ2-5	15	TGTGCCAGCAGCTTGGTTAGCGGGAGTGTAGAGACCCAGTACTTC	CASSLVSGSVETQYF
TRBV29-1	-	TRBJ1-2	12	TGCAGCGTTGCCGGGACAAGCTATGGCTACACCTTC	CSVAGTSYGYTF
TRBV5-1	-	TRBJ2-5	16	TGCGCCAGCAGCTTGGACGGCGGTCCCGGAGGAGAGACCCAGTACTTC	CASSLDGGPGGETQYF
TRBV28	-	TRBJ2-1	15	TGTGCCAGCGCGCTCGTCGGTTCAGGATACAATGAGCAGTTCTTC	CASALVGSGYNEQFF
TRBV5-1	TRBD1	TRBJ2-3	18	TGCGCCAGCAGCTTGAATCCCCTCGACAGGGGGCGGTCAGATACGCAGTATTTT	CASSLNPLDRGRSDTQYF
TRBV4-1	TRBD1	TRBJ1-2	16	TGCGCCAGCAGCCAAGTGAGATCGGGACAGAACTATGACTACACCTTC	CASSQVRSGQNYDYTF
TRBV12-5	TRBD1	TRBJ2-6	18	TGTGCTAGTGGTTTGGCAACACAGGGGGCGCCGGGGGCCAACGTCCTGACTTTC	CASGLATQGAPGANVLTF
TRBV7-2	TRBD2	TRBJ2-3	13	TGTGCCAGCAGCCCTAGCGGCCGCGGGGGGCAGTATTTT	CASSPSGRGGQYF
TRBV30	-	TRBJ1-4	16	TGTGCCTGGAGGGCCCCCACCCCGCGGAGCCATGAAAAACTGTTTTTT	CAWRAPTPRSHEKLFF
TRBV6-1	-	TRBJ2-2	13	TGTGCCAGCAGTGGAACAGACACCGGGGAGCTGTTTTTT	CASSGTDTGELFF